The next 15 T cell receptor beta chains were all read from a single sample in a study of shared clonotypes between healthy human individuals. Sequencing used immunoSEQ multiplex PCR; TCRdb keeps in-frame clones, though not all of them. The sample includes hundreds of thousands of clones, approximately 96% of them seen just once. CD8 cells classed as naive were CD45RO-negative and positively selected for CCR7, excluding terminally differentiated effector memory CD45RA+ cells. Input material: naive CD8+ T cells sorted from blood. Receptors were obtained from a woman in her twenties or thirties in good health.

The chain is built from TRBV5-1 and TRBJ2-7; tentatively, D is TRBD1 (5 bases). CDR3 length equals 16 residues. CDR1 SGHRS and CDR2 YFSETQ come from the germline V gene. V was pared by 0 bases and J by 3 bases, with 16 bases between. This CDR3 reads CASSLDGAGPSYEQYF. CDR3 in DNA: TGCGCCAGCAGCTTGGATGGGGCAGGGCCTAGCTACGAGCAGTACTTC. Combining the CDR3 with reference TRBV5-1 and TRBJ2-7 gives the whole variable domain KAGVTQTPRYLIKTRGQQVTLSCSPISGHRSVSWYQQTPGQGLQFLFEYFSETQRNKGNFPGRFSGRQFSNSRSEMNVSTLELGDSALYLCASSLDGAGPSYEQYFGPGTRLTVT.

The chain links TRBV4-1 to TRBJ2-7; D might be TRBD2 (6 bases). V was shortened by 1 base and J by 3 bases, with 16 bases between the two germline ends. Per the germline V gene, CDR1 is MGHRA and CDR2 is YSYEKL. This CDR3 comprises 16 residues. As DNA, the CDR3 is TGCGCCAGCAGCCAAGTACCCGGGGGACCGGGCTACGAGCAGTACTTC. Protein: CASSQVPGGPGYEQYF.

V usage is TRBV27 and J usage is TRBJ2-7; a weak D match, TRBD1 (6 bases). The CDR3 is made up of 14 amino acids. With 5 bases removed from V and 2 bases from J, the gap between germline ends came to 13 bases. Germline values: CDR1 MNHEY, CDR2 SMNVEV (reference sequence). CDR3 DNA sequence: TGTGCCAGCAGTAAACGGGACAACCCCTACGAGCAGTACTTC. Protein sequence: CASSKRDNPYEQYF.

The chain is built from TRBV7-9 and TRBJ2-1, with a tentative D call TRBD1 (5 bases). Trimming stripped 1 base from V and 10 bases from J, with 17 bases between. The CDR3 is 15 amino acids. Germline V gives CDR1 SEHNR, CDR2 FQNEAQ (reference sequence). In DNA form, the CDR3 reads TGTGCCAGCAGCTTAGAGGGGTACCCGCCAGCCGAGCAGTTCTTC. Its protein is CASSLEGYPPAEQFF.

The chain couples TRBV7-9 to TRBJ2-7; D not certain. V was trimmed by 5 bases and J by 5 bases, leaving 10 bases between them. The germline V gene encodes CDR1 SEHNR and CDR2 FQNEAQ (reference sequence). This CDR3 has 12 residues. The CDR3 nucleotides read TGTGCCAGCAGCCCTGGCCCCGACGAGCAGTACTTC. Its translation: CASSPGPDEQYF.

Comment on this clone: This sample also contains other DNA sequences that code for the same CDR3. The chain links TRBV6-5 to TRBJ2-2, with a possible D match to TRBD1 (6 bases). This CDR3 is 13 amino acids long. Germline CDR1 MNHEY, CDR2 SVGAGI. V was trimmed by 2 bases and J by 6 bases, leaving 7 bases between them. Here the CDR3 reads CASSYGGPGELFF. CDR3 coding DNA: TGTGCCAGCAGTTACGGGGGCCCCGGGGAGCTGTTTTTT.

This sequence joins TRBV27 and TRBJ2-7; 7 bases agree with TRBD2. Unmatched junction bases numbered 9, after V lost 6 bases and J lost 4 bases. Germline V gives CDR1 MNHEY, CDR2 SMNVEV (reference sequence). This CDR3 contains 14 residues. CDR3 amino acids: CASSFAREGYEQYF. CDR3 DNA: TGTGCCAGCAGCTTTGCTAGGGAGGGTTACGAGCAGTACTTC.

The table lists this clone with a count of one. CDR3: CASSLWVGAGGPSYEQYF. Written as DNA, the CDR3 is TGTGCCAGCAGCCTCTGGGTGGGTGCGGGAGGGCCTTCTTACGAGCAGTACTTC. The rearrangement joins TRBV7-2 to TRBJ2-7; TRBD2 aligns across 9 bases. The V and J ends lost 5 bases and 4 bases, in that order; junction bases with no gene match: 18. Germline V gene lookup returns CDR1 SGHTA and CDR2 FQGNSA. There are 18 residues in the CDR3. Complete variable domain (other parts from reference TRBV7-2 and TRBJ2-7): GAGVSQSPSNKVTEKGKDVELRCDPISGHTALYWYRQSLGQGLEFLIYFQGNSAPDKSGLPSDRFSAERTGGSVSTLTIQRTQQEDSAVYLCASSLWVGAGGPSYEQYFGPGTRLTVT.

This chain joins TRBV7-8 and TRBJ2-3, with D tentatively TRBD2 (5 bases). The germline gives CDR1 SGHVS, CDR2 FQNEAQ. The CDR3 runs to 16 residues. Trimming removed 5 bases from V and 2 bases from J, with 17 bases in between. In DNA form, the CDR3 reads TGTGCCAGCAGCCCGCTAGAGAGGGTAGACACAGATACGCAGTATTTT. This encodes CASSPLERVDTDTQYF.

The chain has TRBV7-8 and TRBJ2-7; D is perhaps TRBD2 (5 bases). Germline CDR1 and CDR2: SGHVS and FQNEAQ. The CDR3 spans 14 residues. V was clipped by 4 bases and J by 5 bases, with 15 bases between them. The CDR3 bases are TGTGCCAGCAGCTCGCAGAGAGGGAACAACGAGCAGTACTTC. It translates to CASSSQRGNNEQYF.

V is TRBV5-6 and J is TRBJ2-1, with D possibly matching TRBD2 (5 bases). Germline values: CDR1 SGHDT, CDR2 YYEEEE. V lost 2 bases and J lost 7, with 13 bases in between. This CDR3 region has 14 residues. CDR3 protein: CASSFLQEVNEQFF. The DNA for the CDR3 is TGTGCCAGCAGCTTCCTTCAGGAGGTGAATGAGCAGTTCTTC.

The chain has TRBV28 and TRBJ1-4, with TRBD1 as a possible D gene (5 bases). V was clipped by 6 bases and J by 8 bases, with 19 bases between them. Germline loops: CDR1 MDHEN, CDR2 SYDVKM. The CDR3 has 15 residues. CDR3 in amino acids: CASRLGVSKGEKLFF. CDR3 nucleotides: TGTGCCAGCAGATTAGGGGTATCCAAGGGGGAAAAACTGTTTTTT.

About this clone itself: Within the sample, other DNA sequences also encode this same CDR3. The V gene is TRBV9, the J gene TRBJ2-5, with 7 bases aligning to TRBD1. The germline gives CDR1 SGDLS, CDR2 YYNGEE. CDR3 size: 13 residues. V dropped 2 bases and J dropped 3; count of bases not matched to a gene: 1. CDR3 region: CASSVGTEETQYF. The CDR3 bases are TGTGCCAGCAGCGTCGGGACAGAAGAGACCCAGTACTTC.

The gene calls are TRBV5-1 and TRBJ2-7; D is perhaps TRBD1 (6 bases). V was clipped by 3 bases and J by 5 bases, with 12 bases between them. Germline CDR1 and CDR2: SGHRS and YFSETQ. The length of the CDR3 is 13 residues. CDR3 loop: CASSSGRGNEQYF. The CDR3 region has the DNA TGCGCCAGCAGCTCCGGCAGGGGTAACGAGCAGTACTTC.

The rearrangement links TRBV5-1 to TRBJ2-2; 10 bases match TRBD2. The V segment lost 4 bases and the J segment 2 bases; nucleotides outside the gene matches: 8. The V gene's germline CDR1 is SGHRS and CDR2 YFSETQ. CDR3 length: 17 amino acids. CDR3 sequence: CASSLLGTSENTGELFF. The CDR3 DNA is TGCGCCAGCAGCCTCCTCGGGACTAGCGAAAACACCGGGGAGCTGTTTTTT.